This note documents a single TCR beta chain sequence. Sequenced by immunoSEQ multiplex PCR; TCRdb stores in-frame clones only, minus some. The sample includes around 290,000 clones, about 89% seen only once; the top ten take less than 2%. V was cut by 3 bases and J by 4 bases, with 12 bases left in between. The CDR3 is made up of 14 amino acids. Germline CDR1 reads MGHDK; CDR2 reads SYGVNS. This entry belongs to a study of blood T cell repertoires in COVID-19. Study details: Samples taken during acute and convalescent COVID-19 were collected in the United States, Italy and Spain.

Cohort allocation depended upon clinical history that participants reported. This sequence originates from a woman between 40 and 55 years old who had recovered from COVID-19. This chain joins TRBV25-1 and TRBJ2-5, with D perhaps TRBD1 (5 bases). Sequenced material: PBMCs or T cells enriched from blood (not recorded which). CDR3 DNA: TGTGCCAGCAGTGAGTTTGAAGGGGCAGAGACCCAGTACTTC. Translating gives CASSEFEGAETQYF.